This T cell receptor beta chain is drawn from a study of cytomegalovirus exposure and HLA in healthy donors. Looking at the study overall: The 500 to 750 first-cohort repertoires and the 95 to 150 validation repertoires shared the same platform, a later analysis reported.

Repertoires were generated with immunoSEQ multiplex PCR, while TCRdb's copy carries only in-frame clones and drops some. In the table there are under 300,000 clones, 65% to 90% of which are singletons. Regarding the study as a whole: Rarity characterized most TCR sequences, yet some public TCRs appeared in many donors.

This CDR3 contains 16 residues. Germline CDR1 reads PRHDT; CDR2 reads FYEKMQ (reference sequence). Trimming removed 4 bases at V and 1 base at J, with 16 bases between. A word on this clone: Antigen specificity is unknown.

The V gene is TRBV13, the J gene TRBJ2-5; D is perhaps TRBD1 (6 bases). The specimen sequenced was PBMCs. This TCR derives from a woman under 30 in good health and CMV-seronegative. This CDR3 reads CASSSLRQVIQETQYF. The CDR3 nucleotides are TGTGCCAGCAGCTCCCTCCGACAGGTCATCCAAGAGACCCAGTACTTC.